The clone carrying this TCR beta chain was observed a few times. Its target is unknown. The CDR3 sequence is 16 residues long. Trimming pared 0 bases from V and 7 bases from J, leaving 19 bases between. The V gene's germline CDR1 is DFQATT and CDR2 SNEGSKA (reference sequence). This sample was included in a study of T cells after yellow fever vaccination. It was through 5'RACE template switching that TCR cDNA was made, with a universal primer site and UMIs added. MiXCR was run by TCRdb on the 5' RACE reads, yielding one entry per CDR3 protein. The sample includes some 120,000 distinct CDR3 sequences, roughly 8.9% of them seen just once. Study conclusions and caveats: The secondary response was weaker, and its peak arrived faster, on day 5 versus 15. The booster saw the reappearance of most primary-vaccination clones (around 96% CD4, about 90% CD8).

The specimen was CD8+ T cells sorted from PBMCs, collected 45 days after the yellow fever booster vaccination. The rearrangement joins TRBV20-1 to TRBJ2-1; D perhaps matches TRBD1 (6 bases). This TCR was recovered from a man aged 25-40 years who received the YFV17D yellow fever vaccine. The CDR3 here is CSARDLHRSDRNEQFF. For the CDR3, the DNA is TGCAGTGCTAGAGATCTTCACAGGAGTGACAGGAATGAGCAGTTCTTC.